This T cell receptor (beta chain) was found in a study of cytomegalovirus exposure and HLA in healthy donors. Overall study context: From HLA-typed donors, an early data release held 70 million to 95 million unique TCRs. Whole-study findings and limits: Clonal expansion was found to be greater in HLA-associated TCR beta chains than in equally common others in a later analysis. Confirmation in vitro established that a few CMV-associated chains were specific for CMV antigens. Reportedly, HLA-A and HLA-B alleles of most subjects were accurately predicted from TCR beta.

The CDR3 extends over 14 amino acids. Germline V gene lookup returns CDR1 LNHDA and CDR2 SQIVND (reference sequence). V lost 10 bases and J 3 bases, leaving 19 bases between the germline ends. The PCR had 60 Vbeta and 13 Jbeta primers. The repertoire was sequenced with immunoSEQ multiplex PCR; TCRdb's copy has only in-frame clones and lacks some. The data contain about 190,000 clones, 75% to 90% of them seen just once; the ten biggest clones take up 6.3%. This clone was seen more than once but under ten times. What it recognizes is unknown. Sequenced input: PBMCs. This chain links TRBV19 with TRBJ2-7, with D perhaps TRBD2 (6 bases). This sequence was found in a man aged 40-49 years in good health and CMV-seropositive. The CDR3, as DNA: TGTGCCACCCGTGGAGGGGACCGGCGCTACGAGCAGTACTTC. Its protein is CATRGGDRRYEQYF.